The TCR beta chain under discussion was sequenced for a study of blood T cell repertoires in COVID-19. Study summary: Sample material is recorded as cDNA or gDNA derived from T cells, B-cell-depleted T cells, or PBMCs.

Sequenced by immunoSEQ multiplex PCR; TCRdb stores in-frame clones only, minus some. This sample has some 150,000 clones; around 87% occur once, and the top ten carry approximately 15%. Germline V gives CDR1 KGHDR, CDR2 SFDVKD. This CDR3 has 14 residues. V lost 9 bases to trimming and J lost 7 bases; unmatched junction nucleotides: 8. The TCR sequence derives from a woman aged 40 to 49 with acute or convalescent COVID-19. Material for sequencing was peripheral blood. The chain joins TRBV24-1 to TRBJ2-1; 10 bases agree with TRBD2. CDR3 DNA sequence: TGTGCCACCGGATCTAGCGGGAGAATGAATGAGCAGTTCTTC. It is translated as CATGSSGRMNEQFF.